This TCR beta chain stems from a study of blood T cell repertoires in COVID-19. About the study: The study drew acute and convalescent COVID-19 samples from the United States, Italy and Spain. The analysed material was cDNA or gDNA that came from T cells, B-cell-depleted T cells, or PBMCs.

This CDR3 comprises 17 residues. V was shortened by 4 bases and J by 0 bases, with 15 bases between the two germline ends. The V gene's germline CDR1 is MGHRA and CDR2 YSYEKL. In the authors' methods: Nucleated cell number was recorded as an estimate derived from reference gene primer amplification. TCRdb's copy holds only in-frame clones and misses some; the assay was immunoSEQ multiplex PCR. Clonal size and the V and J genes are those of that table, whereas D and trimming came from the DNA. The sample records 300,000 to 350,000 clones, 85% to 90% being singletons. Clinical histories supplied by participants themselves formed the basis of cohort assignment.

The source is a woman aged 25 to 39 who had recovered from COVID-19. This sequence joins TRBV4-1 and TRBJ1-4; D unresolved. Sample: PBMCs or T cells enriched from blood (not recorded which). As DNA, the CDR3 is TGCGCCAGCAGCCTATTGAATCAAGCATCAACTAATGAAAAACTGTTTTTT. It translates to CASSLLNQASTNEKLFF.